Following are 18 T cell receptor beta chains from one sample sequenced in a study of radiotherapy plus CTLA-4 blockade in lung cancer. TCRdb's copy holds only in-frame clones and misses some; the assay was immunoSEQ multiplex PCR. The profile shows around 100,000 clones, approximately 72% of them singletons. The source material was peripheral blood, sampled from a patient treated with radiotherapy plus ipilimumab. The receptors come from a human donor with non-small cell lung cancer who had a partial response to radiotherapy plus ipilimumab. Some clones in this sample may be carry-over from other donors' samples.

The CDR3 DNA reads TGTGCCAGCAGTGTTACACCGGGACAGGGCTCCAATGAGCAGTTCTTC. This encodes CASSVTPGQGSNEQFF. The chain employs TRBV6-1 and TRBJ2-1, with 9 positions matching TRBD1. Germline CDR1 is MNHNS and CDR2 is SASEGT. The V segment lost 4 bases and the J segment 6 bases; nucleotides outside the gene matches: 10. This CDR3 spans 16 amino acids.

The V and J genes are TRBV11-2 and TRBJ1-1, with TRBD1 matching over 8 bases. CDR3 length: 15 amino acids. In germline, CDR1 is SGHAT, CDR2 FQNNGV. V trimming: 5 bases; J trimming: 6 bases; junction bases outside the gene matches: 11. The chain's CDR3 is CASSPRTGSDAEAFF. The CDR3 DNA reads TGTGCCAGCAGCCCACGGACAGGGTCGGACGCTGAAGCTTTCTTT.

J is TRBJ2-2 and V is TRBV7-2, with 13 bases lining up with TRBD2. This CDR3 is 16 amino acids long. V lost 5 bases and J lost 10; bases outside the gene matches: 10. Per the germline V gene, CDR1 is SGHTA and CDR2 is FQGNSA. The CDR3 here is CASSQKLAGGLEELFF. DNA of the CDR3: TGTGCCAGCAGCCAGAAACTAGCGGGGGGGCTCGAGGAGCTGTTTTTT.

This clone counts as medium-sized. The CDR3 DNA reads TGTGCCAGCAGCCCGGCGGGACAGGGGATTGAAAAACTGTTTTTT. This translates into CASSPAGQGIEKLFF. This chain connects TRBV5-4 to TRBJ1-4; 10 nucleotides align to TRBD1. This CDR3 spans 15 amino acids. V trimming: 4 bases; J trimming: 7 bases; junction bases outside the gene matches: 7. Germline V gene data show CDR1 as SGHNT and CDR2 as YYREEE (reference sequence).

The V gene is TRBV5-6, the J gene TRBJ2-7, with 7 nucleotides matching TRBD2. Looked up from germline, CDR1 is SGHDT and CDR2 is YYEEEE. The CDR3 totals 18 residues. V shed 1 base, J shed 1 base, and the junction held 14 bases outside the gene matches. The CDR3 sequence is CASSLPGFAGDRSYEQYF. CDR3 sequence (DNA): TGTGCCAGCAGCTTGCCAGGTTTTGCGGGAGATCGGTCCTACGAGCAGTACTTC.

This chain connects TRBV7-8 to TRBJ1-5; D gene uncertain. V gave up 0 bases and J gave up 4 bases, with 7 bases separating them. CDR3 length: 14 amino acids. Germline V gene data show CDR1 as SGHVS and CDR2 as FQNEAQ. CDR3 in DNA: TGTGCCAGCAGCTTAGCACAGATTAATCAGCCCCAGCATTTT. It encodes CASSLAQINQPQHF.

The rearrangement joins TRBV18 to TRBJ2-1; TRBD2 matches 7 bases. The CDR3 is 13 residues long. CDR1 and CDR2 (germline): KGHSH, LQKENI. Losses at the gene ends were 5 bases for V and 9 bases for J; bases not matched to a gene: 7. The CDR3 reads CASSASGFGEQFF. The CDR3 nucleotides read TGTGCCAGCTCAGCTAGCGGATTTGGTGAGCAGTTCTTC. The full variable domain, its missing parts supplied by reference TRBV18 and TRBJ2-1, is NAGVMQNPRHLVRRRGQEARLRCSPMKGHSHVYWYRQLPEEGLKFMVYLQKENIIDESGMPKERFSAEFPKEGPSILRIQQVVRGDSAAYFCASSASGFGEQFFGPGTRLTVL.

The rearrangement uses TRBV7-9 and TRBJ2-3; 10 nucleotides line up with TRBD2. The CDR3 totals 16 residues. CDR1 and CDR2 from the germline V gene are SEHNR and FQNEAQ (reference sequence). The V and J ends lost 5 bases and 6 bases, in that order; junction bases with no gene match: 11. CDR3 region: CASSPRLAGVTDTQYF. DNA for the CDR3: TGTGCCAGCAGCCCACGACTAGCGGGTGTGACGGATACGCAGTATTTT.

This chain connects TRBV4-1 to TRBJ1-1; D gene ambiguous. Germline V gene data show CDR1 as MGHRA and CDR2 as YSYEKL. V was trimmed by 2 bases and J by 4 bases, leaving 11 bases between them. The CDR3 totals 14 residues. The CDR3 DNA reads TGCGCCAGCAGCCAACAGACCACGGGCACTGAAGCTTTCTTT. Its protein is CASSQQTTGTEAFF.

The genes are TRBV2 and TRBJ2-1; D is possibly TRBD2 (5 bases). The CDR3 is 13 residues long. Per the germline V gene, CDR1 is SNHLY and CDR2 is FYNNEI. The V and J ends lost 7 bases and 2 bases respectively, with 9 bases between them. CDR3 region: CASMRGPYNEQFF. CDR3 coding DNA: TGTGCCAGCATGCGCGGGCCCTACAATGAGCAGTTCTTC.

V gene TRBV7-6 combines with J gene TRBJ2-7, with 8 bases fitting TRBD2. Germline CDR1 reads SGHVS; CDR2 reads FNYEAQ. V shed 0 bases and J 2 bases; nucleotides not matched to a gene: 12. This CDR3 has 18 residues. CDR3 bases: TGTGCCAGCAGCTTAGCGGAACGTTCACTAGCGGATACCTACGAGCAGTACTTC. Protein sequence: CASSLAERSLADTYEQYF.

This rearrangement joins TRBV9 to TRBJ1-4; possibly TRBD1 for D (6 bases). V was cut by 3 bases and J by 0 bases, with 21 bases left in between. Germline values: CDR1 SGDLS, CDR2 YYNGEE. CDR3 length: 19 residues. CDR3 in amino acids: CASSAGAGAQLATNEKLFF. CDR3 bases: TGTGCCAGCAGCGCAGGGGCGGGGGCCCAACTTGCAACTAATGAAAAACTGTTTTTT.

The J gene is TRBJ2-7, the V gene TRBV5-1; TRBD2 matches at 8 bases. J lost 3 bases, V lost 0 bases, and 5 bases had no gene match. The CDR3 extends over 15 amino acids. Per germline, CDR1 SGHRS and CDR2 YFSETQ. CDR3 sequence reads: CASSLDGTSIYEQYF. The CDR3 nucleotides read TGCGCCAGCAGCTTGGACGGGACTAGTATCTACGAGCAGTACTTC.

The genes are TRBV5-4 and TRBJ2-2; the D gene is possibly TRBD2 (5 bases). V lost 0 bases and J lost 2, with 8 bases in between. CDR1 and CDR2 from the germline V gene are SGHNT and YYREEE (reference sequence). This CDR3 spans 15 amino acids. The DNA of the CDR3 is TGTGCCAGCAGCTTGGGACTATCCAACACCGGGGAGCTGTTTTTT. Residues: CASSLGLSNTGELFF.

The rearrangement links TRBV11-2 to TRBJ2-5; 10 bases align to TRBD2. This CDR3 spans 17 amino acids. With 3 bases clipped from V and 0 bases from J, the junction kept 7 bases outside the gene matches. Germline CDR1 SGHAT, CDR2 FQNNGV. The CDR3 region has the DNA TGTGCCAGCAGCTTGGGGCTAGCGGGGGACTACCAAGAGACCCAGTACTTC. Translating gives CASSLGLAGDYQETQYF.

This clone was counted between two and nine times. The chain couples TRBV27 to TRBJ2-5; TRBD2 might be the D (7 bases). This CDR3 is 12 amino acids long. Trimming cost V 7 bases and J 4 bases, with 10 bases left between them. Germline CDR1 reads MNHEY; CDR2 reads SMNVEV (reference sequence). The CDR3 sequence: CASKGGRETQYF. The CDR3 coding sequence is TGTGCCAGCAAGGGGGGGCGAGAGACCCAGTACTTC.

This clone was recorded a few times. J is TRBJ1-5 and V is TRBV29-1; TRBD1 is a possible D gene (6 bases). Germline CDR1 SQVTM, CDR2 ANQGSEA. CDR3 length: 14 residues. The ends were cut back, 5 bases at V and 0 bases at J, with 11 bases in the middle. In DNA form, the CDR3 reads TGCAGCGTTACCGACAGGTCTAGCAATCAGCCCCAGCATTTT. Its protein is CSVTDRSSNQPQHF.

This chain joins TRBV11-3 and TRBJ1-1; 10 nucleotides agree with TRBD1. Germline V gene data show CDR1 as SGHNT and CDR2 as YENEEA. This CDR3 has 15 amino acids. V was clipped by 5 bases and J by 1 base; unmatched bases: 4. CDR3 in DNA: TGTGCCAGCAGCCCAAGGGACAGGGGGAACACTGAAGCTTTCTTT. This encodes CASSPRDRGNTEAFF. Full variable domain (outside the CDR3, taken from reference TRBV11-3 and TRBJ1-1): EAGVVQSPRYKIIEKKQPVAFWCNPISGHNTLYWYLQNLGQGPELLIRYENEEAVDDSQLPKDRFSAERLKGVDSTLKIQPAELGDSAVYLCASSPRDRGNTEAFFGQGTRLTVV.